This T cell receptor beta chain was retrieved from a study of blood T cells in healthy people across ages. As for the study in general: About one barcoded TCR beta cDNA was captured per two T cells. Study outcomes and limitations: Long-lived donors carried more naive CD4+ cells and greater diversity than aged donors. TCR beta diversity tracked closely with naive T cell percentage.

In this sample, this clonotype turned up many times. Its target is not known. Trimming took 5 bases from V and 2 from J; bases not matched to a gene: 6. The CDR3 covers 15 residues. From germline, CDR1 is LGHDT and CDR2 YNNKEL (reference sequence). A second PCR, run for about 6 to 11 cycles, used a sample-barcoded 5' primer plus a J-beta primer mix. Each CDR3 protein gets one entry after TCRdb re-called the 5' RACE reads with MiXCR. The profile shows approximately 810,000 distinct CDR3 sequences, around 28% of them singletons. PBMCs numbering at least 6.5 million were isolated per sample. The V and J genes are TRBV3-1 and TRBJ2-3; 8 bases agree with TRBD2. This TCR was recovered from a woman older than 75 in good health. Sequencing was done on a sample of blood. In nucleotides, the CDR3 is TGTGCCAGCAGCTTAACTAGCGGCCCCACAGATACGCAGTATTTT. Translated: CASSLTSGPTDTQYF.